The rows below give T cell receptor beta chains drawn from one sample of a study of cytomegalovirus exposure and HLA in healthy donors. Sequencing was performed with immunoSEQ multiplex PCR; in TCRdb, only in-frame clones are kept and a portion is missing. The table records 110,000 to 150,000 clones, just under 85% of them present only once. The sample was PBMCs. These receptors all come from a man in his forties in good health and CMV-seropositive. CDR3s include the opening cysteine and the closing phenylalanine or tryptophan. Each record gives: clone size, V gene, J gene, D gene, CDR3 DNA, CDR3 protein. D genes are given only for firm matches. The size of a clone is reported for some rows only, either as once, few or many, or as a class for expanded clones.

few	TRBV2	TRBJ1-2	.	TGTGCCAGCAGTGAGCAGGCGGACACAACGTATGGCTACACCTTC	CASSEQADTTYGYTF
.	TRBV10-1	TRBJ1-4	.	TGCGCCAGCAGCCCGGGACTTTCCATTGCAACTAATGAAAAACTGTTTTTT	CASSPGLSIATNEKLFF
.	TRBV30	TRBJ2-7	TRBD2	TGTGCCTGGAGTGGGGGAGGGCCCGAGCAGTACTTC	CAWSGGGPEQYF
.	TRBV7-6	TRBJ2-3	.	TGTGCCAGCGCCGGCGGGGGCCAAACAGATACGCAGTATTTT	CASAGGGQTDTQYF
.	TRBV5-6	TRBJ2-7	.	TGTGCCAGCAGCTTAATTCTGGGGGCGCTGAACGAGCAGTACTTC	CASSLILGALNEQYF
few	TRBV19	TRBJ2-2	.	TGTGCCAGTAGCCAACAGATCCAGGCCGGGGAGCTGTTTTTT	CASSQQIQAGELFF
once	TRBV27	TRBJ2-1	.	TGTGCCAGCAGTTTTAGCGGCTTTGGAGATGAGCAGTTCTTC	CASSFSGFGDEQFF
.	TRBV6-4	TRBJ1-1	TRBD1	TGTGCCAGCAGTGACTCTAGCAGGGGGACTGAAGCTTTCTTT	CASSDSSRGTEAFF
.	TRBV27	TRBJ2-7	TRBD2	TGTGCCAGCAGCCCCGGGGGGACCCCCTACGAGCAGTACTTC	CASSPGGTPYEQYF
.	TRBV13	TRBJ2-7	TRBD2	TGTGCCAGCAGCTTAGAGCGAGGGACTAATACTGCTACGGCTGGGGAGCAGTACTTC	CASSLERGTNTATAGEQYF
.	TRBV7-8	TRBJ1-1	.	TGTGCCAGCAGCCTCCAAGGGGGCACTGAAGCTTTCTTT	CASSLQGGTEAFF
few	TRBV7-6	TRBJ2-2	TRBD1	TGTGCCAGTGGACAGGGTTCGAACACCGGGGAGCTGTTTTTT	CASGQGSNTGELFF
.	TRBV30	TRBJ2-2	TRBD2	TGTGCCTCTAGCGGGGACGCGAACACCGGGGAGCTGTTTTTT	CASSGDANTGELFF
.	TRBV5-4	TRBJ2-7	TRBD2	TGTGCCAGCAGCTTTGTAGCGGGAGGGCCGGGGGAGCAGTACTTC	CASSFVAGGPGEQYF
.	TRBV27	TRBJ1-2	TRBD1	TGTGCCAGCCTACCGGGGACAGGGCTAAACTATGGCTACACCTTC	CASLPGTGLNYGYTF
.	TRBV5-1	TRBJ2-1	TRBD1	TGCGCCAGCAGCTTCGGACAGGGTAATAATGAGCAGTTCTTC	CASSFGQGNNEQFF
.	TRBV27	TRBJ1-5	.	TGTGCCAGCAGTTTATCCTCCTTCAATCAGCCCCAGCATTTT	CASSLSSFNQPQHF
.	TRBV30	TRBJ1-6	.	TGTGCCTGGAGTCAGGGCTGGACTTCACCCCTCCACTTT	CAWSQGWTSPLHF
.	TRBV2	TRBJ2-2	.	TGTGCCAGCAGTGACCCTCGACTTAACACCGGGGAGCTGTTTTTT	CASSDPRLNTGELFF
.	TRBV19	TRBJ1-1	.	TGTGCCAGTAGTAGGGGACAAAACATGAACACTGAAGCTTTCTTT	CASSRGQNMNTEAFF
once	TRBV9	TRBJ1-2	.	TGTGCCAGCAGCGTTGGAGACTATGGCTACACCTTC	CASSVGDYGYTF
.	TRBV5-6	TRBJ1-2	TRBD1	TGTGCCAGCAGCTCGACAGGGATCTATGGCTACACCTTC	CASSSTGIYGYTF
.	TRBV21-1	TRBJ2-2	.	TGTGCCAGCAGCAAAGTCGAGGGGGAGGGACCGCAGCGGGAGGGCCACGGGGAGCTGTTTTTT	CASSKVEGEGPQREGHGELFF
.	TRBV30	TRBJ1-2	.	TGTGCCTGGAGTGTGCTCCAGAGGGGGGGCTACACCTTC	CAWSVLQRGGYTF
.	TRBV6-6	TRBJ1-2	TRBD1	TGTGCCAGCAGTTCGACAGGGCCTGCGTCGGGCTACACCTTC	CASSSTGPASGYTF
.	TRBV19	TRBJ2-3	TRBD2	TGTGCCAGTACCAGCTCGGGAGGGCGAACAGATACGCAGTATTTT	CASTSSGGRTDTQYF
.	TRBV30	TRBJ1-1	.	TGTGCCTGGAGGAGACAGAACACTGAAGCTTTCTTT	CAWRRQNTEAFF
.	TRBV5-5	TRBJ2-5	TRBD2	TGTGCCAGCAGCCCGGGACTAGCGGGGGGCCCTCGAGAGACCCAGTACTTC	CASSPGLAGGPRETQYF
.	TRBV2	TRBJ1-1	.	TGTGCCAGCACCGAACTCGGACTCATGAACACTGAAGCTTTCTTT	CASTELGLMNTEAFF
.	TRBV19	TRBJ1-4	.	TGTGCCAGCCAGGGTGCAAATAATGAAAAACTGTTTTTT	CASQGANNEKLFF
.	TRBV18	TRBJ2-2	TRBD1	TGTGCCAGCTCACGCGGGACAGGCTATCTCGAGCTGTTTTTT	CASSRGTGYLELFF
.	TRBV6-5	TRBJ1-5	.	TGTGCCAGCAGTTACCGGAGAGGTCAGCCCCAGCATTTT	CASSYRRGQPQHF
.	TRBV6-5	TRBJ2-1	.	TGTGCCAGCAGCCCCAGCCGGAGAGCCTACAATGAGCAGTTCTTC	CASSPSRRAYNEQFF
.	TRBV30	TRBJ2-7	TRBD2	TGTGCCTGGAGGGCGGGACTAGCTGTCGACGAGCAGTACTTC	CAWRAGLAVDEQYF
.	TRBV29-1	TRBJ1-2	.	TGCAGCGTTGGTCAGGTCGGCGGCGGAGGGAAGGGCTACACCTTC	CSVGQVGGGGKGYTF
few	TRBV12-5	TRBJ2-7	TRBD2	TGTGCTAGTGGTTTGGCCAGGGGCGGGGGGGCGTACGAGCAGTACTTC	CASGLARGGGAYEQYF
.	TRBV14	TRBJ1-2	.	TGTGCCAGCAGCCAACTCCCCTCAGGGGCTTATGGCTACACCTTC	CASSQLPSGAYGYTF
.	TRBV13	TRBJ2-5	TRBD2	TGTGCCAGCAGCCCGGGACTAGCGGGGGTAGAGACCCAGTACTTC	CASSPGLAGVETQYF
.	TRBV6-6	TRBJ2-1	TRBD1	TGTGCCAGCAATCGAGCGGACAGGGACAATGAGCAGTTCTTC	CASNRADRDNEQFF
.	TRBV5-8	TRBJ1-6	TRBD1	TGTGCCAGCAGCTCTCCATTCAGGGGGCCCATCCTCCACTTT	CASSSPFRGPILHF
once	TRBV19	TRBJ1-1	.	TGTGCCAGTAGTACCCCTCCCCACAGTTTAATGAACACTGAAGCTTTCTTT	CASSTPPHSLMNTEAFF